The 31 T cell receptor beta chains listed next were all sequenced from one sample in a study of T-cell reconstitution after alpha-beta-depleted transplantation in children. Preparation of the TCRbeta library was carried out with unique molecular identifiers. TCRdb redid the calling of the PCR reads with MiXCR, one entry per CDR3 protein. The data hold some 240,000 distinct CDR3 sequences, with approximately 9.9% observed a single time. Source: PBMCs from the stem cell graft donor, taken from the stem cell graft. The receptors come from a human donor who donated a stem cell graft to a child with SCID.

In this sample, this clonotype turned up many times. V and J are TRBV20-1 and TRBJ1-1; D is ambiguous. Trimming removed 3 bases from V and 1 base from J, with 9 bases in between. Per germline, CDR1 DFQATT and CDR2 SNEGSKA (reference sequence). The CDR3 is made up of 13 amino acids. The CDR3 DNA reads as TGCAGTGCTAGGGGGAGGGAGAACACTGAAGCTTTCTTT. Its protein product is CSARGRENTEAFF.

This clonotype was counted at least ten times. V is TRBV7-9 and J is TRBJ2-7, with D possibly matching TRBD2 (5 bases). The CDR3 length is 9 residues. Germline V gives CDR1 SEHNR, CDR2 FQNEAQ (reference sequence). V lost 8 bases to trimming and J lost 6 bases, with 5 bases between them. The CDR3 region has the DNA TGTGCCAGCGAGGGCGAGCAGTACTTC. Protein product: CASEGEQYF.

This clonotype was seen repeatedly, ten times or more. The J gene is TRBJ2-5, the V gene TRBV5-6, with TRBD1 matching 11 bases. Germline CDR1 and CDR2: SGHDT and YYEEEE. With V trimmed by 5 bases and J by 2 bases, 8 bases remained unmatched. CDR3 length equals 16 residues. Written as DNA, the CDR3 is TGTGCCAGCAGTTCCTATGGGACAGGGGGGCAAGAGACCCAGTACTTC. This sequence encodes CASSSYGTGGQETQYF.

This clonotype was seen more than once but under ten times. The J gene is TRBJ2-5, the V gene TRBV29-1, with D unclear. The V end was cut by 2 bases, the J end by 5 bases, with 6 bases between. Germline loops: CDR1 SQVTM, CDR2 ANQGSEA. The CDR3 extends over 11 amino acids. The CDR3 DNA sequence: TGCAGCGTTGAATTGCGGGAGACCCAGTACTTC. It yields the protein CSVELRETQYF.

This clonotype was recorded many times. The J gene is TRBJ1-6, the V gene TRBV20-1; unclear D gene. V lost 1 base and J 0 bases, leaving 7 bases between the germline ends. This CDR3 contains 15 residues. Germline V gene data show CDR1 as DFQATT and CDR2 as SNEGSKA (reference sequence). CDR3 loop: CSARAMSSYNSPLHF. The CDR3 DNA is TGCAGTGCTAGAGCCATGAGCTCCTATAATTCACCCCTCCACTTT.

This clonotype was seen repeatedly, ten times or more. The rearrangement uses TRBV12-3 or TRBV12-4 and TRBJ1-3, with D unresolved. V was clipped by 5 bases and J by 5 bases, with 4 bases between them. The CDR3 has 11 amino acids. The CDR3 reads CASSQRNTIYF. CDR3 in DNA: TGTGCCAGCAGTCAACGAAACACCATATATTTT.

This clonotype was observed many times. This chain connects TRBV5-1 to TRBJ2-5, with 7 nucleotides matching TRBD2. The germline CDR1 and CDR2 sequences are SGHRS and YFSETQ. The CDR3 contains 16 residues. The V and J ends lost 4 bases and 3 bases, in that order; junction bases with no gene match: 12. CDR3 loop: CASSRNSFRGEETQYF. The CDR3 coding sequence is TGCGCCAGCAGCAGAAATTCCTTCCGGGGGGAAGAGACCCAGTACTTC.

In this sample, this clonotype turned up many times. The chain recombines TRBV28 with TRBJ1-6, with a tentative D call TRBD1 (5 bases). Per the germline V gene, CDR1 is MDHEN and CDR2 is SYDVKM. Trimming shortened V by 5 bases and J by 7 bases, and 18 bases separated the two germline ends. This CDR3 contains 16 residues. In nucleotides, the CDR3 is TGTGCCAGCAGTACACCCGGGGGGACTGGGAATTCACCCCTCCACTTT. It is translated as CASSTPGGTGNSPLHF.

The sample holds many counts of this clonotype. V and J are TRBV18 and TRBJ2-5; 9 nucleotides align to TRBD1. The germline V gene has CDR1 KGHSH and CDR2 LQKENI. The J segment lost 4 bases and the V segment lost 0 bases, leaving 12 bases of the junction unmatched. CDR3 length: 18 amino acids. Written as DNA, the CDR3 is TGTGCCAGCTCACCACCGATATTACAGGGGGCATTAGGAGAGACCCAGTACTTC. Protein product: CASSPPILQGALGETQYF.

The V gene is TRBV20-1, the J gene TRBJ1-4, with 8 positions matching TRBD1. J was trimmed by 2 bases and V by 1 base; bases with no gene match: 12. The CDR3 length is 18 residues. From germline, CDR1 is DFQATT and CDR2 SNEGSKA (reference sequence). Written as DNA, the CDR3 is TGCAGTGCTAGAGGGACAGGGATGGTGGTTGATACTAATGAAAAACTGTTTTTT. It codes for CSARGTGMVVDTNEKLFF.

The rearrangement joins TRBV10-3 to TRBJ1-1; no firm D call. The CDR3 runs 15 residues. In germline, CDR1 is ENHRY, CDR2 SYGVKD. The V gene lost 8 bases and the J gene lost 5 bases, with 21 bases spanning the gap. The DNA of the CDR3 is TGTGCCATCGCCTCTCAAAACGCGTTAGGGACTGAAGCTTTCTTT. It specifies CAIASQNALGTEAFF.

The chain combines TRBV12-3 or TRBV12-4 with TRBJ2-3, with D perhaps matching TRBD1 (8 bases). The CDR3 covers 16 residues. V was trimmed by 6 bases and J by 0 bases, leaving 16 bases between them. The CDR3 sequence: CASSRGDRPSTDTQYF. The DNA for the CDR3 is TGTGCCAGCAGCCGGGGGGACAGGCCTAGCACAGATACGCAGTATTTT.

Many counts were recorded for this clonotype. The chain uses TRBV20-1 and TRBJ1-6; D is possibly TRBD1 (6 bases). Germline V gene sequence: CDR1 DFQATT, CDR2 SNEGSKA (reference sequence). V was cut by 0 bases and J by 7 bases, with 16 bases left in between. The CDR3 is 16 residues long. CDR3 residues: CSAREGGQGRNSPLHF. For the CDR3, the DNA is TGCAGTGCTAGAGAAGGAGGTCAGGGGAGGAATTCACCCCTCCACTTT.

This clonotype came up many times. The chain has TRBV12-3 or TRBV12-4 and TRBJ2-2; 10 positions agree with TRBD1. V dropped 5 bases and J dropped 7; count of bases not matched to a gene: 7. The CDR3 runs to 15 residues. The CDR3 nucleotides read TGTGCCAGCAGTCACCGGGACAGGGGCGGCGGGGAGCTGTTTTTT. Protein product: CASSHRDRGGGELFF.

This clonotype was observed at least ten times. The DNA of the CDR3 is TGTGCCAGCAGCGTAGCGGCAGGGGGTCTCGACGAGCAGTACTTC. Protein sequence: CASSVAAGGLDEQYF. The chain is built from TRBV9 and TRBJ2-7; 7 positions match TRBD1. Germline V lookup: CDR1 SGDLS, CDR2 YYNGEE. CDR3 length equals 15 residues. Losses at the gene ends were 0 bases for V and 5 bases for J; bases not matched to a gene: 8.

This clonotype has only a few counts. This sequence joins TRBV4-3 and TRBJ1-1; D uncertain. The CDR3 loop spans 15 amino acids. Germline V lookup: CDR1 LGHNA, CDR2 YSLEER. V was shortened by 0 bases and J by 1 base, with 9 bases between the two germline ends. As DNA, the CDR3 is TGCGCCAGCAGCCAAGATGCGAGTCAGAACACTGAAGCTTTCTTT. It yields the protein CASSQDASQNTEAFF.

The genes are TRBV10-3 and TRBJ1-5; 7 bases fit TRBD1. CDR1 and CDR2 from the germline V gene are ENHRY and SYGVKD. The V and J ends lost 3 bases and 2 bases, in that order; junction bases with no gene match: 13. This CDR3 has 18 amino acids. The CDR3 here is CAISDPSRGADGNQPQHF. The CDR3 nucleotides read TGTGCCATCAGTGATCCATCCAGGGGGGCGGACGGCAATCAGCCCCAGCATTTT.

This clonotype was recorded at least ten times. The chain couples TRBV12-3 or TRBV12-4 to TRBJ1-2, with 8 bases fitting TRBD1. The CDR3 sequence is 15 residues long. The V and J ends lost 6 bases and 4 bases, in that order; junction bases with no gene match: 10. CDR3 loop: CASSLSRDRTYGYTF. DNA for the CDR3: TGTGCCAGCAGCCTGTCACGGGACAGGACCTATGGCTACACCTTC.

At least ten counts were recorded for this clonotype. The CDR3 reads CSARSAGRAKNIQYF. The CDR3 region has the DNA TGCAGTGCTCGTTCGGCCGGGCGGGCCAAAAACATTCAGTACTTC. The chain combines TRBV20-1 with TRBJ2-4; no definite D call. Germline assignment: CDR1 DFQATT and CDR2 SNEGSKA (reference sequence). Trimming cost V 5 bases and J 1 base, with 15 bases left between them. The CDR3 spans 15 residues.

This clonotype was counted ten times or more. This chain joins TRBV6-4 and TRBJ1-2; 7 positions match TRBD1. V lost 5 bases and J lost 0; bases outside the gene matches: 18. The length of the CDR3 is 19 residues. Per the germline V gene, CDR1 is MRHNA and CDR2 is SNTAGT. CDR3 sequence: CASSTRGGQHPTSNYGYTF. CDR3 nucleotide sequence: TGTGCCAGCAGTACACGAGGGGGACAGCACCCCACTTCTAACTATGGCTACACCTTC.

This clonotype was detected ten times or more. The gene calls are TRBV7-9 and TRBJ1-5; D call uncertain. The CDR3 spans 17 residues. Trimming took 0 bases from V and 4 from J, leaving 16 bases between them. Germline V CDR1 and CDR2: SEHNR, FQNEAQ (reference sequence). DNA of the CDR3: TGTGCCAGCAGCTTAGCGAGAGGAACCGGGGTAAATCAGCCCCAGCATTTT. This gives the protein CASSLARGTGVNQPQHF. Looking up the rest from reference TRBV7-9 and TRBJ1-5 gives the full variable domain: DTGVSQNPRHKITKRGQNVTFRCDPISEHNRLYWYRQTLGQGPEFLTYFQNEAQLEKSRLLSDRFSAERPKGSFSTLEIQRTEQGDSAMYLCASSLARGTGVNQPQHFGDGTRLSIL.

This clonotype has a count of ten or more. The rearrangement uses TRBV19 and TRBJ2-7; the D is unclear. CDR1 and CDR2 (germline): LNHDA, SQIVND (reference sequence). The CDR3 contains 13 residues. Trimming pared 1 base from V and 6 bases from J, leaving 10 bases between. CDR3 in DNA: TGTGCCAGTAGTATAGGTCCCGGGTTCGAGCAGTACTTC. It is translated as CASSIGPGFEQYF.

The rearrangement uses TRBV5-1 and TRBJ2-4; 7 nucleotides agree with TRBD1. V gave up 4 bases and J gave up 1 base; unmatched junction bases: 11. CDR3 length: 17 amino acids. CDR1 is SGHRS, CDR2 YFSETQ, per germline. The CDR3 region is CASSTQPGQRAKNIQYF. The CDR3 coding sequence is TGCGCCAGCAGCACACAACCGGGACAGCGGGCCAAAAACATTCAGTACTTC. The full variable domain, with the rest looked up from reference TRBV5-1 and TRBJ2-4, is KAGVTQTPRYLIKTRGQQVTLSCSPISGHRSVSWYQQTPGQGLQFLFEYFSETQRNKGNFPGRFSGRQFSNSRSEMNVSTLELGDSALYLCASSTQPGQRAKNIQYFGAGTRLSVL.

This clonotype was found many times. V is TRBV11-2 and J is TRBJ2-5, with D uncertain. Trimming removed 4 bases at V and 5 bases at J, with 14 bases between. The CDR3 runs to 14 residues. Looked up from germline, CDR1 is SGHAT and CDR2 is FQNNGV. The CDR3 sequence is CASSSLTGPETQYF. CDR3 bases: TGTGCCAGCAGCTCGTTAACCGGTCCGGAGACCCAGTACTTC. Using reference TRBV11-2 and TRBJ2-5 for the parts outside the CDR3, the full variable domain is EAGVAQSPRYKIIEKRQSVAFWCNPISGHATLYWYQQILGQGPKLLIQFQNNGVVDDSQLPKDRFSAERLKGVDSTLKIQPAKLEDSAVYLCASSSLTGPETQYFGPGTRLLVL.

This clonotype came up many times. This chain connects TRBV5-4 to TRBJ2-2; TRBD2 might be the D (7 bases). The germline V gene encodes CDR1 SGHNT and CDR2 YYREEE (reference sequence). The CDR3 is made up of 15 amino acids. The germline V and J ends were trimmed by 5 bases and 6 bases, with 17 bases remaining between them. CDR3: CASRSHAGAPGELFF. CDR3 coding DNA: TGTGCCAGCAGGTCCCACGCGGGGGCTCCCGGGGAGCTGTTTTTT.

The table lists this clonotype with many counts. The chain carries TRBV20-1 and TRBJ2-5; D gene uncertain. The V gene lost 5 bases and the J gene lost 5 bases, with 15 bases spanning the gap. The CDR3 contains 13 residues. In germline, CDR1 is DFQATT, CDR2 SNEGSKA (reference sequence). The DNA for the CDR3 is TGCAGTGCTGAGCCCAATCTCCTCGAGACCCAGTACTTC. Translated: CSAEPNLLETQYF.

The table lists this clonotype with many counts. The chain recombines TRBV10-3 with TRBJ2-3; 7 bases are shared with TRBD2. The length of the CDR3 is 15 residues. The ends lost 6 bases at V and 2 bases at J; junction bases unmatched: 8. The germline gives CDR1 ENHRY, CDR2 SYGVKD. The CDR3 sequence: CAIRMGLLSTDTQYF. The CDR3 DNA reads as TGTGCCATCAGAATGGGACTACTATCCACAGATACGCAGTATTTT.

This clonotype was observed many times. This rearrangement joins TRBV20-1 to TRBJ2-1; 14 positions match TRBD2. This CDR3 region has 14 residues. The V segment lost 6 bases and the J segment 6 bases; nucleotides outside the gene matches: 4. Germline values: CDR1 DFQATT, CDR2 SNEGSKA (reference sequence). CDR3 protein: CSARTSGGFNEQFF. In DNA form, the CDR3 reads TGCAGTGCCCGGACTAGCGGGGGGTTCAATGAGCAGTTCTTC.

This clonotype was counted a few times. The CDR3 reads CASSVPGSGTTGELFF. DNA of the CDR3: TGCGCCAGCAGCGTCCCGGGCTCGGGAACCACCGGGGAGCTGTTTTTT. The chain carries TRBV5-1 and TRBJ2-2, with a weak D call TRBD2 (5 bases). Trimming took 4 bases from V and 4 from J, leaving 17 bases between them. CDR3 size: 16 residues. Germline V gene sequence: CDR1 SGHRS, CDR2 YFSETQ.

The table lists this clonotype with many counts. This chain links TRBV12-3 or TRBV12-4 with TRBJ2-5; possible D gene TRBD1, 5 bases. CDR3 length: 13 residues. With 6 bases removed from V and 0 bases from J, the gap between germline ends came to 8 bases. The CDR3 nucleotides read TGTGCCAGCAGGGTACAGGACCAAGAGACCCAGTACTTC. This gives the protein CASRVQDQETQYF.

This clonotype was found many times. This chain connects TRBV5-1 to TRBJ2-7; D not resolved. V shed 0 bases and J shed 3 bases, with 10 bases lying between them. The germline V gene encodes CDR1 SGHRS and CDR2 YFSETQ. This CDR3 is 14 amino acids long. The CDR3 bases are TGCGCCAGCAGCTTGGAGGGTGGAGTCTACGAGCAGTACTTC. Encoded protein: CASSLEGGVYEQYF.